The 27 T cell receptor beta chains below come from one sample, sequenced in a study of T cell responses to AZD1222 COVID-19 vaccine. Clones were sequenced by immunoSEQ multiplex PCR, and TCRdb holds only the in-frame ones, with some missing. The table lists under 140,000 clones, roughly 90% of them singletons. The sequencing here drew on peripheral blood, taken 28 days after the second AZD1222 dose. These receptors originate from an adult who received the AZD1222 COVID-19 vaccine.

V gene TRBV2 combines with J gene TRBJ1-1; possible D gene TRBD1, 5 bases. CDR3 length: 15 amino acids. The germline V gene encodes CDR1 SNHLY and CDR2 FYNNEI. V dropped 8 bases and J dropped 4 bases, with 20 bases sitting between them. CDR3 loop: CASRGWILGPTEAFF. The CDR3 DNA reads TGTGCCAGCCGGGGGTGGATTTTAGGGCCCACTGAAGCTTTCTTT.

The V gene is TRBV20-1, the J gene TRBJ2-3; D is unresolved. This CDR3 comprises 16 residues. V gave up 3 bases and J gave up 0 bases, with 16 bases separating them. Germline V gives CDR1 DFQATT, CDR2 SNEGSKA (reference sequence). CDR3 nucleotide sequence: TGCAGTGCTAGTGGTTCCTTTGCGCCTAGCACAGATACGCAGTATTTT. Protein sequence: CSASGSFAPSTDTQYF.

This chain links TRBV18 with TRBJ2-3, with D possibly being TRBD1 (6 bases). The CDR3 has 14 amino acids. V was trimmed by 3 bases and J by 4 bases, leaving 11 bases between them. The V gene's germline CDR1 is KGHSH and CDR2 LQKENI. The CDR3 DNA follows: TGTGCCAGCTCACCTTCAGGGGCCCCAGATACGCAGTATTTT. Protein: CASSPSGAPDTQYF.

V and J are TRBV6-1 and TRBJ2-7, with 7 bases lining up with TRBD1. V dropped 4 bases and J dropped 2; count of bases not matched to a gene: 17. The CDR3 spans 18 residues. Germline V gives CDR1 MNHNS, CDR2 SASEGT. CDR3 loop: CASSVSRARRGITYEQYF. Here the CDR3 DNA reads TGTGCCAGCAGTGTATCCCGGGCGCGCAGGGGGATCACCTACGAGCAGTACTTC.

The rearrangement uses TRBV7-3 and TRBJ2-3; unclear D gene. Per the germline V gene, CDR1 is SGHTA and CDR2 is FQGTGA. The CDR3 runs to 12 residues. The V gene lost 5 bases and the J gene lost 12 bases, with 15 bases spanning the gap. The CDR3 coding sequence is TGTGCCAGCAGCGATAGCCCGGGCCGCCAGTATTTT. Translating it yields CASSDSPGRQYF. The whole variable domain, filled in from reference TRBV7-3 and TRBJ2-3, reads GAGVSQTPSNKVTEKGKYVELRCDPISGHTALYWYRQSLGQGPEFLIYFQGTGAADDSGLPNDRFFAVRPEGSVSTLKIQRTERGDSAVYLCASSDSPGRQYFGPGTRLTVL.

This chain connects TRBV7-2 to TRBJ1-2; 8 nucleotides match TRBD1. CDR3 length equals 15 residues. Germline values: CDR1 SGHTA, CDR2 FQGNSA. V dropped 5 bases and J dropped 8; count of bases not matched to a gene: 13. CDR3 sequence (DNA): TGTGCCAGCAGCCCAGTGGTGGGACAGGAGGGGGGCTACACCTTC. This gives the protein CASSPVVGQEGGYTF.

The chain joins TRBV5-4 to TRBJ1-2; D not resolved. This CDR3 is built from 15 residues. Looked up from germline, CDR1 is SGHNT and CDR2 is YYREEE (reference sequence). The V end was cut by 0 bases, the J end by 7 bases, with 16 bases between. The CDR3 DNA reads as TGTGCCAGCAGCTTGGAGGCTCGACTCCGAGCTGGCTACACCTTC. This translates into CASSLEARLRAGYTF. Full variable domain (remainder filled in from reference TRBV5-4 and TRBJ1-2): ETGVTQSPTHLIKTRGQQVTLRCSSQSGHNTVSWYQQALGQGPQFIFQYYREEENGRGNFPPRFSGLQFPNYSSELNVNALELDDSALYLCASSLEARLRAGYTFGSGTRLTVV.

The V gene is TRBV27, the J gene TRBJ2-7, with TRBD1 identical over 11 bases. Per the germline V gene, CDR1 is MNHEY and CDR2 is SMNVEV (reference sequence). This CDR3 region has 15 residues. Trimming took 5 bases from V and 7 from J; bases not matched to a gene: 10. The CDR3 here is CASSQPGQGGNEQYF. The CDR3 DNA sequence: TGTGCCAGCAGTCAACCGGGACAGGGGGGTAATGAGCAGTACTTC.

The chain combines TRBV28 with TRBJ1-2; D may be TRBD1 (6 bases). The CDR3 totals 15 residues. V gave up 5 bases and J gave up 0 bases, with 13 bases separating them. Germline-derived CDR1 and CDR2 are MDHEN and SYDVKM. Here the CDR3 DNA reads TGTGCCAGCAGTCCTCTAGCAGGGGCTAACTATGGCTACACCTTC. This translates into CASSPLAGANYGYTF.

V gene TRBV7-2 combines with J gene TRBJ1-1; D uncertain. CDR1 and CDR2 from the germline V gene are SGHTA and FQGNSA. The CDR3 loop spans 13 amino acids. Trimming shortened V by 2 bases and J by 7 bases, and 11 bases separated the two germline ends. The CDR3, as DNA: TGTGCCAGCAGCTTAATGGCGTATAGTGAAGCTTTCTTT. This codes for CASSLMAYSEAFF. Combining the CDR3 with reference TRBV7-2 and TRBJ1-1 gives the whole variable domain GAGVSQSPSNKVTEKGKDVELRCDPISGHTALYWYRQSLGQGLEFLIYFQGNSAPDKSGLPSDRFSAERTGGSVSTLTIQRTQQEDSAVYLCASSLMAYSEAFFGQGTRLTVV.

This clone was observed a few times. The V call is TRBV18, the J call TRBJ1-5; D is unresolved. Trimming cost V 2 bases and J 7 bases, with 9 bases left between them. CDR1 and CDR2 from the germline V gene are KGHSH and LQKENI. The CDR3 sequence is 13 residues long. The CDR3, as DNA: TGTGCCAGCTCACCAGGCCCATTGCAGCCCCAGCATTTT. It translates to CASSPGPLQPQHF.

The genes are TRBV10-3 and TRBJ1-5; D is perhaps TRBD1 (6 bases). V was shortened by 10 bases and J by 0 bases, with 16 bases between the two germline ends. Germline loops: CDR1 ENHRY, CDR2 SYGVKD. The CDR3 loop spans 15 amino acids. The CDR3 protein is CATKQGTDSNQPQHF. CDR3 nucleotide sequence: TGTGCCACCAAACAGGGAACAGATAGCAATCAGCCCCAGCATTTT.

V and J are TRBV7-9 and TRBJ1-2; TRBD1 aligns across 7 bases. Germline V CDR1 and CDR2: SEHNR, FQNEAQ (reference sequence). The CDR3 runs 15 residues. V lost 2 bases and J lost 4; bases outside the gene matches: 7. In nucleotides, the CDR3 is TGTGCCAGCAGCTTAATCCCCAGGGGGAGCTATGGCTACACCTTC. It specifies CASSLIPRGSYGYTF.

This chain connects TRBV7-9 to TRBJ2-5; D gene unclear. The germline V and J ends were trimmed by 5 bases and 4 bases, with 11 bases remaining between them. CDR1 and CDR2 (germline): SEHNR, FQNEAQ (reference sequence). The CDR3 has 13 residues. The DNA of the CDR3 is TGTGCCAGCAGCGAGGACCAAGGAGAGACCCAGTACTTC. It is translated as CASSEDQGETQYF.

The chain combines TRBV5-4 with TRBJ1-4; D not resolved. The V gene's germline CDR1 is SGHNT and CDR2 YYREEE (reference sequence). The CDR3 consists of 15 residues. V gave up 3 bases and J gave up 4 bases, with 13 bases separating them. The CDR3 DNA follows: TGTGCCAGCAGCTCACCGACGGACGGTAATGAAAAACTGTTTTTT. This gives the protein CASSSPTDGNEKLFF.

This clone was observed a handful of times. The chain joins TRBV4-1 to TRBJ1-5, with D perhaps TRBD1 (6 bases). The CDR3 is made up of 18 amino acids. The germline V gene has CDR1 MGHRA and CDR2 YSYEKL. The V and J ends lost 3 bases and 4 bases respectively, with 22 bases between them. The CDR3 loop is CASSQSLMLGADNQPQHF. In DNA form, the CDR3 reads TGCGCCAGCAGCCAGTCTTTGATGTTGGGGGCAGATAATCAGCCCCAGCATTTT.

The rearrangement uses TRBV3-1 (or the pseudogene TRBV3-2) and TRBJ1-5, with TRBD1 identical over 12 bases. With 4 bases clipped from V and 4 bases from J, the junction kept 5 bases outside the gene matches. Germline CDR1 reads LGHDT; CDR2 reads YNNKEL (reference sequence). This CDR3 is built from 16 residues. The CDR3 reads CASSLGQGAGNQPQHF. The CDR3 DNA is TGTGCCAGCAGCCTGGGACAGGGGGCCGGTAATCAGCCCCAGCATTTT.

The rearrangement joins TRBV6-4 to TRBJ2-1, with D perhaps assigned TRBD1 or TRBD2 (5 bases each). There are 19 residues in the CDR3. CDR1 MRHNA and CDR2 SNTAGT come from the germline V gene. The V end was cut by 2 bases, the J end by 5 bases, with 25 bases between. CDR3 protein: CASSDRDGRVGGFNNEQFF. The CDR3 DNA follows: TGTGCCAGCAGTGACCGGGACGGCAGGGTAGGTGGGTTTAACAATGAGCAGTTCTTC.

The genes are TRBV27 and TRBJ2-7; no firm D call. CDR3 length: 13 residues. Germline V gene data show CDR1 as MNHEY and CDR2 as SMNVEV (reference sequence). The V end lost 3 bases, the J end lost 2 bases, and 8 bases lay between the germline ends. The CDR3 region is CASSFSQTYEQYF. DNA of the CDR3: TGTGCCAGCAGTTTTTCCCAGACCTACGAGCAGTACTTC.

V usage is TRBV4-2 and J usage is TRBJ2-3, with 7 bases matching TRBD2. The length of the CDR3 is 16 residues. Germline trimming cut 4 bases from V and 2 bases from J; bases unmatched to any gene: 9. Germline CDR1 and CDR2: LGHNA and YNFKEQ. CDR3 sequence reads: CASSPQGAGNTDTQYF. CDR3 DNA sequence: TGTGCCAGCAGCCCCCAAGGAGCGGGAAACACAGATACGCAGTATTTT.

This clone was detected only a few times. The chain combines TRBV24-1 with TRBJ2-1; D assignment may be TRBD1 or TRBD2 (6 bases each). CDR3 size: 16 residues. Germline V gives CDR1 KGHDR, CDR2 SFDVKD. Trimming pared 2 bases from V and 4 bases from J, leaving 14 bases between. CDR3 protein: CATSDSSGARYNEQFF. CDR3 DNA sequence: TGTGCCACCAGTGATTCGTCGGGGGCGCGTTACAATGAGCAGTTCTTC.

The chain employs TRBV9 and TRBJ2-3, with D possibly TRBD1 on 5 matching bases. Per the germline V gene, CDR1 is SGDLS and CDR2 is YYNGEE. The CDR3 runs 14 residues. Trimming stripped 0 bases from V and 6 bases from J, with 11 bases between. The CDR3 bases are TGTGCCAGCAGCGTAGATCAGGGTGGCGATACGCAGTATTTT. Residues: CASSVDQGGDTQYF.

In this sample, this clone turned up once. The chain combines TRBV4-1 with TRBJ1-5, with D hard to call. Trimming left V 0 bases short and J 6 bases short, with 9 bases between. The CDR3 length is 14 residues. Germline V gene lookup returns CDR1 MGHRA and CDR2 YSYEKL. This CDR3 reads CASSQDAQSQPQHF. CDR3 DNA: TGCGCCAGCAGCCAAGATGCCCAGAGTCAGCCCCAGCATTTT.

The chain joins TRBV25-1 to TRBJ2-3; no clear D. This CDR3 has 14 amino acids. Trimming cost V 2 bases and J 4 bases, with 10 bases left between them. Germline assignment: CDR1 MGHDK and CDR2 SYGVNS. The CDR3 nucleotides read TGTGCCAGCAGTGAAGGACGTACCCCAGATACGCAGTATTTT. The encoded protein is CASSEGRTPDTQYF. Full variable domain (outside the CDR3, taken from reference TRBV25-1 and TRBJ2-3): EADIYQTPRYLVIGTGKKITLECSQTMGHDKMYWYQQDPGMELHLIHYSYGVNSTEKGDLSSESTVSRIRTEHFPLTLESARPSHTSQYLCASSEGRTPDTQYFGPGTRLTVL.

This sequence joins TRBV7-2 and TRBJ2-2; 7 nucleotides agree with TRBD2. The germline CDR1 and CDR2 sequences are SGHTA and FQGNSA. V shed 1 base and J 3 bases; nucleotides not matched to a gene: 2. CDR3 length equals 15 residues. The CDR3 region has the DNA TGTGCCAGCAGCTTAGTGCTAGCGGACACCGGGGAGCTGTTTTTT. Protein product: CASSLVLADTGELFF.

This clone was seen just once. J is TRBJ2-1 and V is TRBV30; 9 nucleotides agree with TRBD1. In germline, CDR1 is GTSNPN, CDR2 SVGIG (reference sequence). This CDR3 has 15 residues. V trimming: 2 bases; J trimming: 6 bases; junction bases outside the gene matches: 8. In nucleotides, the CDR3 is TGTGCCTGGAGTTTCCCCGGGACAGGGATCAATGAGCAGTTCTTC. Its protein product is CAWSFPGTGINEQFF.

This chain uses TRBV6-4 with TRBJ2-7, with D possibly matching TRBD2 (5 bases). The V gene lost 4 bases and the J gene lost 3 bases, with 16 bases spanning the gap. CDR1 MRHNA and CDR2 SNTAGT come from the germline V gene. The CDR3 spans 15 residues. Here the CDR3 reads CASSVESGAFYEQYF. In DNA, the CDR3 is TGTGCCAGCAGTGTGGAAAGCGGAGCCTTCTACGAGCAGTACTTC.